Listed here are 27 T cell receptor beta chains from one sample, sequenced in a study of CD8 T cells in ankylosing spondylitis. Regarding the study as a whole: What appeared characteristic of ankylosing spondylitis blood was a TCR beta motif of 7 or 8 highly homologous variants.

From the 5' RACE reads, TCRdb called clonotypes with MiXCR, one entry per CDR3 protein. The data contain about 220,000 distinct CDR3 sequences, about 16% of them seen just once; the ten biggest clones take up roughly 46%. The antigens of these receptors remain unknown. Sequences were obtained from blood, either unsorted or a sorted T cell fraction (not recorded which). These receptors came from a male donor with ankylosing spondylitis.

This clonotype was observed a few times. V is TRBV7-3 and J is TRBJ1-2, with D uncertain. Trimming pared 5 bases from V and 0 bases from J, leaving 13 bases between. CDR1 and CDR2 (germline): SGHTA, FQGTGA. The CDR3 is made up of 15 amino acids. The CDR3 is CASSPWAGSNYGYTF. CDR3 bases: TGTGCCAGCAGCCCGTGGGCCGGCTCTAACTATGGCTACACCTTC.

The V and J genes are TRBV15 and TRBJ2-6, with D perhaps matching TRBD1 (6 bases). Germline V gives CDR1 LNHNV, CDR2 YYDKDF (reference sequence). The CDR3 runs 16 residues. The V and J ends lost 11 bases and 2 bases respectively, with 19 bases between them. The DNA for the CDR3 is TGTGCCGACAGCAGCATACAGGGCACTGGGGCCAACGTCCTGACTTTC. As protein: CADSSIQGTGANVLTF. The entire variable domain, with the rest obtained from reference TRBV15 and TRBJ2-6, is as follows: DAMVIQNPRYQVTQFGKPVTLSCSQTLNHNVMYWYQQKSSQAPKLLFHYYDKDFNNEADTPDNFQSRRPNTSFCFLDIRSPGLGDTAMYLCADSSIQGTGANVLTFGAGSRLTVL.

This clonotype was seen a few times. The rearrangement joins TRBV2 to TRBJ2-2, with 10 bases aligning to TRBD1. Germline V gene lookup returns CDR1 SNHLY and CDR2 FYNNEI. This CDR3 comprises 16 residues. J was trimmed by 5 bases and V by 6 bases; bases with no gene match: 9. The CDR3 here is CASSLATGGETGELFF. The CDR3 region has the DNA TGTGCCAGCAGCCTTGCGACAGGGGGCGAGACCGGGGAGCTGTTTTTT. The entire variable domain, with the rest obtained from reference TRBV2 and TRBJ2-2, is as follows: EPEVTQTPSHQVTQMGQEVILRCVPISNHLYFYWYRQILGQKVEFLVSFYNNEISEKSEIFDDQFSVERPDGSNFTLKIRSTKLEDSAMYFCASSLATGGETGELFFGEGSRLTVL.

The chain couples TRBV2 to TRBJ2-2, with D perhaps TRBD1 (5 bases). Germline V gene sequence: CDR1 SNHLY, CDR2 FYNNEI. This CDR3 comprises 14 residues. With 8 bases removed from V and 1 base from J, the gap between germline ends came to 11 bases. The CDR3, as DNA: TGTGCCAGCGGGCTGACAGAGAACACCGGGGAGCTGTTTTTT. It encodes CASGLTENTGELFF.

This clonotype has a count of ten or more. This rearrangement joins TRBV29-1 to TRBJ2-5, with TRBD1 matching over 7 bases. The CDR3 totals 12 residues. J gave up 9 bases and V 3 bases, and 7 bases lay outside the gene matches. The germline V gene encodes CDR1 SQVTM and CDR2 ANQGSEA. The CDR3 loop is CSVEDRPGAQYF. DNA for the CDR3: TGCAGCGTTGAGGACAGGCCTGGGGCCCAGTACTTC.

This clonotype was observed a handful of times. The rearrangement links TRBV2 to TRBJ2-7; a possible D gene is TRBD1 (5 bases). This CDR3 region has 16 residues. Germline CDR1 is SNHLY and CDR2 is FYNNEI. Trimming stripped 0 bases from V and 2 bases from J, with 14 bases between. The CDR3 nucleotides are TGTGCCAGCAGTGAAGCGGTTTCAGGGAAGACCTACGAGCAGTACTTC. Protein: CASSEAVSGKTYEQYF.

The rearrangement links TRBV27 to TRBJ1-2; D might be TRBD1 (5 bases). The CDR3 runs 15 residues. Trimming pared 6 bases from V and 4 bases from J, leaving 18 bases between. Germline V CDR1 and CDR2: MNHEY, SMNVEV (reference sequence). In DNA, the CDR3 is TGTGCCAGCAGGGACACGAGGGAAATGGGCTATGGCTACACCTTC. This sequence encodes CASRDTREMGYGYTF.

This clonotype was detected many times. The chain employs TRBV20-1 and TRBJ2-1; 8 bases agree with TRBD2. V dropped 6 bases and J dropped 4; count of bases not matched to a gene: 8. CDR1 and CDR2 from the germline V gene are DFQATT and SNEGSKA (reference sequence). This CDR3 has 14 residues. CDR3 residues: CSAELAEVYNEQFF. The CDR3 DNA reads TGCAGTGCAGAACTAGCGGAGGTATACAATGAGCAGTTCTTC.

The J gene is TRBJ2-7, the V gene TRBV20-1, with D perhaps given as TRBD1 or TRBD2 (5 bases each). Trimming pared 0 bases from V and 3 bases from J, leaving 15 bases between. CDR1 and CDR2 from the germline V gene are DFQATT and SNEGSKA (reference sequence). CDR3 length: 15 amino acids. The CDR3 region is CSARDLNGADYEQYF. CDR3 bases: TGCAGTGCTAGAGATTTAAACGGGGCCGACTACGAGCAGTACTTC.

This clonotype was observed a handful of times. The CDR3 region is CASSRTGTTDTQYF. CDR3 bases: TGTGCCAGCAGTCGTACAGGAACCACAGATACGCAGTATTTT. This chain links TRBV12-3 or TRBV12-4 with TRBJ2-3, with TRBD1 as a possible D gene (5 bases). Trimming took off 5 bases at V and 2 bases at J, with 11 bases between the two ends. This CDR3 is 14 amino acids long.

This clonotype was counted a few times. The chain uses TRBV7-2 and TRBJ2-1, with D possibly TRBD1 on 6 matching bases. The germline V gene has CDR1 SGHTA and CDR2 FQGNSA. The germline V and J ends were trimmed by 5 bases and 0 bases, with 14 bases remaining between them. CDR3 length equals 16 residues. CDR3 region: CASSRQDLLSYNEQFF. The CDR3 DNA follows: TGTGCCAGCAGCCGACAGGACTTGCTCTCCTACAATGAGCAGTTCTTC.

This clonotype occurred a few times. The chain recombines TRBV7-8 with TRBJ1-5; D call uncertain. Trimming pared 5 bases from V and 9 bases from J, leaving 17 bases between. Germline V gene sequence: CDR1 SGHVS, CDR2 FQNEAQ. There are 14 residues in the CDR3. Here the CDR3 reads CASSPIVEVVPQHF. CDR3 nucleotide sequence: TGTGCCAGCAGCCCGATTGTGGAGGTTGTGCCCCAGCATTTT.

The V and J genes are TRBV27 and TRBJ2-1; 7 nucleotides agree with TRBD2. This CDR3 is 15 amino acids long. Germline trimming cut 4 bases from V and 0 bases from J; bases unmatched to any gene: 3. The germline V gene has CDR1 MNHEY and CDR2 SMNVEV (reference sequence). The CDR3 coding sequence is TGTGCCAGCAGTTGGGGGGGGAGCTCCTACAATGAGCAGTTCTTC. Its protein product is CASSWGGSSYNEQFF.

There are many counts of this clonotype. V gene TRBV29-1 combines with J gene TRBJ2-5, with D hard to call. This CDR3 contains 14 residues. V lost 5 bases to trimming and J lost 4 bases, with 17 bases between them. Germline V gene lookup returns CDR1 SQVTM and CDR2 ANQGSEA. The DNA of the CDR3 is TGCAGCGTTCGTGAGGCAGGAGATCGAGAGACCCAGTACTTC. Its translation is CSVREAGDRETQYF.

This clonotype was seen only once. The chain recombines TRBV20-1 with TRBJ1-4, with 7 bases identical to TRBD1. V was clipped by 4 bases and J by 0 bases; unmatched bases: 5. The CDR3 runs 15 residues. Germline assignment: CDR1 DFQATT and CDR2 SNEGSKA (reference sequence). The CDR3 DNA follows: TGCAGTGCTAACGACAGGGCCGCAACTAATGAAAAACTGTTTTTT. Residues: CSANDRAATNEKLFF.

This clonotype was seen many times. The chain employs TRBV7-9 and TRBJ2-7, with D perhaps TRBD1 (6 bases). Germline V gene lookup returns CDR1 SEHNR and CDR2 FQNEAQ (reference sequence). The germline V and J ends were trimmed by 7 bases and 3 bases, with 16 bases remaining between them. The CDR3 has 14 amino acids. The DNA of the CDR3 is TGTGCCAGCACTGACAGGTCAATCCACTACGAGCAGTACTTC. It specifies CASTDRSIHYEQYF.

This clonotype was picked up a small number of times. This chain connects TRBV5-1 to TRBJ1-1; D unclear. The V end lost 0 bases, the J end lost 5 bases, and 11 bases lay between the germline ends. CDR3 length equals 14 residues. CDR1 and CDR2 from the germline V gene are SGHRS and YFSETQ. The CDR3 loop reads CASSLVAGGTEAFF. DNA for the CDR3: TGCGCCAGCAGCTTGGTTGCAGGTGGGACTGAAGCTTTCTTT.

This chain links TRBV2 with TRBJ2-3; D may be TRBD2 (7 bases). The CDR3 length is 16 residues. Germline-derived CDR1 and CDR2 are SNHLY and FYNNEI. The V and J ends lost 0 bases and 3 bases respectively, with 13 bases between them. CDR3 residues: CASSEALGGGTDTQYF. CDR3 nucleotides: TGTGCCAGCAGTGAAGCGCTAGGGGGGGGGACAGATACGCAGTATTTT.

This clonotype was detected only a few times. The chain carries TRBV15 and TRBJ2-7; D ambiguous. V was shortened by 3 bases and J by 5 bases, with 11 bases between the two germline ends. The CDR3 sequence is 13 residues long. Looked up from germline, CDR1 is LNHNV and CDR2 is YYDKDF (reference sequence). CDR3 region: CATSRASKDEQYF. The CDR3 DNA follows: TGTGCCACCAGCAGGGCTAGTAAGGACGAGCAGTACTTC.

The rearrangement uses TRBV4-1 and TRBJ2-3; 9 nucleotides line up with TRBD1. The CDR3 has 17 residues. Germline V gene data show CDR1 as MGHRA and CDR2 as YSYEKL. J gave up 3 bases and V 0 bases, and 7 bases lay outside the gene matches. The CDR3 sequence: CASSQDYETGGTDTQYF. For the CDR3, the DNA is TGCGCCAGCAGCCAAGATTATGAGACAGGGGGGACAGATACGCAGTATTTT.

The CDR3: CASCNRGRTEAFF. CDR3 DNA: TGTGCCAGCTGCAACAGGGGGCGGACTGAAGCTTTCTTT. The chain employs TRBV6-1 and TRBJ1-1; 9 positions match TRBD1. Per the germline V gene, CDR1 is MNHNS and CDR2 is SASEGT. V was clipped by 8 bases and J by 5 bases; unmatched bases: 6. The CDR3 length is 13 residues.

The gene calls are TRBV20-1 and TRBJ2-3; D assignment may be TRBD1 or TRBD2 (5 bases each). Germline V lookup: CDR1 DFQATT, CDR2 SNEGSKA (reference sequence). The CDR3 length is 15 residues. The V gene lost 2 bases and the J gene lost 2 bases, with 14 bases spanning the gap. The CDR3 reads CSARSLAGATDTQYF. The CDR3 bases are TGCAGTGCTAGATCCCTCGCCGGGGCCACAGATACGCAGTATTTT.

The chain combines TRBV11-2 with TRBJ2-7; D not certain. Germline assignment: CDR1 SGHAT and CDR2 FQNNGV. Trimming stripped 6 bases from V and 2 bases from J, with 14 bases between. The CDR3 has 14 residues. The CDR3 sequence: CASRYLGPPYEQYF. For the CDR3, the DNA is TGTGCCAGCAGATATTTAGGGCCCCCCTACGAGCAGTACTTC.

The chain carries TRBV28 and TRBJ2-1, with 9 bases that match TRBD2. CDR1 and CDR2 from the germline V gene are MDHEN and SYDVKM. The ends lost 2 bases at V and 8 bases at J; junction bases unmatched: 13. The CDR3 spans 17 residues. CDR3 in amino acids: CASSLSGFSGSWYEQFF. CDR3 DNA: TGTGCCAGCAGTTTAAGCGGTTTTAGCGGGAGCTGGTATGAGCAGTTCTTC.

This clonotype was detected many times. The chain is built from TRBV4-1 and TRBJ2-3; TRBD2 agrees at 9 bases. J lost 5 bases, V lost 1 base, and 1 base had no gene match. The CDR3 extends over 14 amino acids. Germline V CDR1 and CDR2: MGHRA, YSYEKL. The DNA for the CDR3 is TGCGCCAGCAGCCAAGTAGCGGGAGTAGATACGCAGTATTTT. Its protein product is CASSQVAGVDTQYF.

This clonotype was observed a few times. This sequence joins TRBV28 and TRBJ2-1; 14 bases agree with TRBD2. CDR1 MDHEN and CDR2 SYDVKM come from the germline V gene. The junction had 3 bases not matched to a gene; V was cut back by 3 bases and J by 8 bases. CDR3 length: 15 amino acids. CDR3 nucleotide sequence: TGTGCCAGCAGTTTTGGGACTAGCGGGAGCTATGAGCAGTTCTTC. Amino acids: CASSFGTSGSYEQFF.

This clonotype was counted many times. This chain connects TRBV7-9 to TRBJ2-1; D is unclear. Trimming took 5 bases from V and 6 from J, leaving 2 bases between them. Germline CDR1 is SEHNR and CDR2 is FQNEAQ (reference sequence). The CDR3 contains 10 residues. The CDR3 nucleotides are TGTGCCAGCAGCGGCAATGAGCAGTTCTTC. As protein: CASSGNEQFF.